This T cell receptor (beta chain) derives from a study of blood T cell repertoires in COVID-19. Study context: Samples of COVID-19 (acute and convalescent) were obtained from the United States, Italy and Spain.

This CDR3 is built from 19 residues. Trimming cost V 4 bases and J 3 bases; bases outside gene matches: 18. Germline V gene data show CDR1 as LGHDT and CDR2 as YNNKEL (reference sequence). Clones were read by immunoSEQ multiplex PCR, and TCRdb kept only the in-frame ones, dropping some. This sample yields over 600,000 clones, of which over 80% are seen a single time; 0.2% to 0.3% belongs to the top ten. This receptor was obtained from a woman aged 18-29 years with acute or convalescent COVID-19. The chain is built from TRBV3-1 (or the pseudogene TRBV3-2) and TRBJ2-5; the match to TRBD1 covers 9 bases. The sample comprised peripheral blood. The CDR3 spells CASSPTTGGFVIREETQYF. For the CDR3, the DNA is TGTGCCAGCAGCCCAACAACAGGGGGCTTTGTAATTCGGGAAGAGACCCAGTACTTC.